This TCR beta chain comes out of a study of T-cell reconstitution after alpha-beta-depleted transplantation in children (TCRdb year 2016). At the level of the whole study: Using TCR repertoire profiling, the study followed T-cell immune reconstitution in a quantitative way in children after TCRalphabeta/CD19-depleted allogeneic hematopoietic cell transplantation.

To note about this clonotype: Its antigen is currently not known. This may arise from a read error, as a much more abundant clone is one base away.

What the work shows at the level of the full study, not this receptor alone: Apparently early alphabetaT-cell count recovery about two months after transplant reportedly relied on only several hundred rapidly expanded clones derived from non-depleted graft cells. The frequencies of hyperexpanded clones fell over the following months, and after one year, T-cell counts and TCRbeta diversity were mostly attributed to newly produced T cells. In some patients, the high TCRbeta diversity seen at day 60 was put down to recipient T cells and intrathymic progenitors that had survived conditioning.

The protocol used for the library was PCR. Sequencing was performed on an Illumina HiSeq 2500. TCR libraries were prepared with molecular barcoding, using unique molecular identifiers to normalize TCRbeta repertoire quantification. The public sequencing data were trimmed at Q25 with fastp and processed into clonotypes with MiXCR by TCRdb, which kept only in-frame beta chains. Each CDR3 protein gets just one entry, which takes the most common genes and DNA from the rows behind it. Within this sample are more than 300,000 distinct CDR3 sequences, with 15% to 20% of them counted one time only. Just over 40% of the sample belongs to the ten largest clones. Compared with germline, V lacks 0 bases and J lacks 5 bases; bases without a gene match: 1. Measured from the cysteine to the phenylalanine, the CDR3 is 14 residues long. CDR3 DNA is the only sequence kept; it has 42 bases, read in frame from the first base.

The treatment or condition label on this specimen signifies: allogeneic hematopoietic cell transplantation with graft depleted of TCRalphabeta T cells and CD19 B cells. The transplant recipients were children given TCRalphabeta/CD19-depleted allogeneic hematopoietic cell grafts. Sequencing was performed on PBMCs, mostly from graft donor cells, taken 360 days after TCRalphabeta/CD19-depleted stem cell transplant. The chain is encoded by TRBV12-3 or TRBV12-4 joined to TRBJ2-3, and 8 junction bases match TRBD1. The sequence was obtained from a male patient under 10 years old who had a stem cell transplant for acute lymphoblastic leukemia, so the T cells may come from the graft donor. For the CDR3, the sequence is CASSLAGQGDTQYF. At the DNA level, the sequence is TGTGCCAGCAGTTTAGCCGGACAGGGAGATACGCAGTATTTT.